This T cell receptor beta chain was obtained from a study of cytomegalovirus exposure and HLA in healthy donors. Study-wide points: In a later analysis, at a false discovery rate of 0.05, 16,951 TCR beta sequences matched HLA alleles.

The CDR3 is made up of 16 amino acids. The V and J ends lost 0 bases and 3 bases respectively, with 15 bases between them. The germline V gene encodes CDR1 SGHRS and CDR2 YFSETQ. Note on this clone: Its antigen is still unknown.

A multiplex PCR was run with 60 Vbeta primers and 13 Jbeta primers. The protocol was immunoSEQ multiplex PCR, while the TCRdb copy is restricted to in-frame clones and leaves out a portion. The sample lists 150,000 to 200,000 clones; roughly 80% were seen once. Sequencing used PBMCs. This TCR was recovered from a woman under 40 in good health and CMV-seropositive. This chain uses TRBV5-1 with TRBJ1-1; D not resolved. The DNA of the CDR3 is TGCGCCAGCAGCTTGGATTCCCGAGGTGTCGACACTGAAGCTTTCTTT. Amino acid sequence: CASSLDSRGVDTEAFF.